The T cell receptor beta chain described here comes from a study of blood T cell repertoires in COVID-19. Study as a whole: Samples taken during acute and convalescent COVID-19 were collected in the United States, Italy and Spain.

Profiled with immunoSEQ multiplex PCR; TCRdb holds only in-frame clones, not every one. The table lists approximately 130,000 clones, about 80% of them singletons. Germline lookup yields CDR1 SGDLS and CDR2 YYNGEE. CDR3 size: 14 residues. The J segment lost 8 bases and the V segment lost 4 bases, leaving 6 bases of the junction unmatched. The specimen sequenced was peripheral blood. The source of this sequence is a human donor in a cohort sampled during active COVID-19. The chain recombines TRBV9 with TRBJ1-3; 10 bases match TRBD1. The CDR3 DNA is TGTGCCAGCAGCAACGCCGGGACAGGGGACACCATATATTTT. Encoded protein: CASSNAGTGDTIYF. Together with reference TRBV9 and TRBJ1-3, the CDR3 gives the full variable domain: DSGVTQTPKHLITATGQRVTLRCSPRSGDLSVYWYQQSLDQGLQFLIQYYNGEERAKGNILERFSAQQFPDLHSELNLSSLELGDSALYFCASSNAGTGDTIYFGEGSWLTVV.